Shown below are 7 T cell receptor beta chains from a single sample sequenced in a study of blood T cell repertoires in COVID-19. TCRdb keeps only in-frame clones here, not all; method: immunoSEQ multiplex PCR. Among some 140,000 clones listed, approximately 81% were seen once. Specimen: peripheral blood. The receptors derive from an older woman with active or convalescent COVID-19.

This clone showed up just once. The chain has TRBV6-5 and TRBJ1-2; TRBD1 agrees at 8 bases. This CDR3 region has 15 residues. V dropped 7 bases and J dropped 1; count of bases not matched to a gene: 8. In germline, CDR1 is MNHEY, CDR2 SVGAGI. CDR3 in amino acids: CASIRTGNINYGYTF. CDR3 coding DNA: TGTGCCAGCATAAGGACAGGGAATATTAACTATGGCTACACCTTC.

The rearrangement uses TRBV10-3 and TRBJ1-1; 9 positions match TRBD1. The V segment lost 7 bases and the J segment 4 bases; nucleotides outside the gene matches: 10. CDR1 and CDR2 from the germline V gene are ENHRY and SYGVKD. The CDR3 is 15 amino acids. In DNA form, the CDR3 reads TGTGCCATCACTCCGTTGACAGGGGGAATCACTGAAGCTTTCTTT. This gives the protein CAITPLTGGITEAFF.

The V gene is TRBV5-1, the J gene TRBJ1-1; possible D gene TRBD1, 5 bases. The CDR3 is 14 residues long. Germline V gives CDR1 SGHRS, CDR2 YFSETQ. Trimming shortened V by 1 base and J by 4 bases, and 11 bases separated the two germline ends. CDR3 coding DNA: TGCGCCAGCAGCTTGTGGCAGGGAAGCACTGAAGCTTTCTTT. Its translation is CASSLWQGSTEAFF.

The chain employs TRBV29-1 and TRBJ2-1; D may be TRBD1 (6 bases). The CDR3 length is 15 residues. V was shortened by 4 bases and J by 7 bases, with 20 bases between the two germline ends. CDR1 is SQVTM and CDR2 is ANQGSEA in the germline V gene. The CDR3 sequence: CSVGTLTGQVNEQFF. Written as DNA, the CDR3 is TGCAGCGTTGGCACCCTGACGGGACAAGTGAATGAGCAGTTCTTC.

The rearrangement uses TRBV19 and TRBJ2-4, with unresolved D. The CDR3 is 16 amino acids. Germline V lookup: CDR1 LNHDA, CDR2 SQIVND (reference sequence). Trimming removed 0 bases at V and 3 bases at J, with 12 bases between. The CDR3 protein is CASSIDSNFDKNIQYF. The CDR3 DNA is TGTGCCAGTAGTATAGATAGCAACTTTGACAAAAACATTCAGTACTTC.

This chain uses TRBV6-5 with TRBJ1-5, with TRBD1 matching 7 bases. The length of the CDR3 is 15 residues. From germline, CDR1 is MNHEY and CDR2 SVGAGI. Losses at the gene ends were 5 bases for V and 4 bases for J; bases not matched to a gene: 8. DNA for the CDR3: TGTGCCAGCAGTCTTTCCCGGGACAGAAATCAGCCCCAGCATTTT. Protein product: CASSLSRDRNQPQHF.

This clone was recorded a few times. The gene calls are TRBV21-1 and TRBJ2-7; TRBD2 is the table's D call, not checked against the DNA. TRBV21-1 is designated a pseudogene. CDR3 length equals 16 residues. CDR3 residues: CASSKQRGLAVVEQYV. The CDR3, as DNA: TGTGCCAGCAGCAAGCAACGGGGACTAGCGGTAGTCGAGCAGTACGTC.